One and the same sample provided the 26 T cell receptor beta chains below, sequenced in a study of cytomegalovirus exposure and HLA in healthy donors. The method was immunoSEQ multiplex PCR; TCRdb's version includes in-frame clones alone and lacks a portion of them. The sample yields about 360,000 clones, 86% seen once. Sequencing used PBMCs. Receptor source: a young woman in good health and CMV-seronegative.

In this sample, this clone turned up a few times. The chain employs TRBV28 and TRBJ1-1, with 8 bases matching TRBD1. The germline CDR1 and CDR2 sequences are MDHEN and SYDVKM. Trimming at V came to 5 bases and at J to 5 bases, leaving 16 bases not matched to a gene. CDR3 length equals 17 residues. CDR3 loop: CASSAPGQASRETEAFF. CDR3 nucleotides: TGTGCCAGCAGTGCCCCGGGACAGGCAAGTCGGGAGACTGAAGCTTTCTTT.

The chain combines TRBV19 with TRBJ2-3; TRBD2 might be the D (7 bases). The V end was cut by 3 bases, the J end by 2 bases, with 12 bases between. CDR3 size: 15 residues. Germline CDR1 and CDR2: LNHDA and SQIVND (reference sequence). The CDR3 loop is CASSILGGVTDTQYF. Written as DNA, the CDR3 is TGTGCCAGTAGTATCTTAGGGGGGGTCACAGATACGCAGTATTTT.

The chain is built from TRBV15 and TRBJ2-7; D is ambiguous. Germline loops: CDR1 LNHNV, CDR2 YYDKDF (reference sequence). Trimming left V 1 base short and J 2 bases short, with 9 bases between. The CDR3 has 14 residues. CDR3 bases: TGTGCCACCAGCAGAGGAGCGTCCCCCTACGAGCAGTACTTC. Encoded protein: CATSRGASPYEQYF. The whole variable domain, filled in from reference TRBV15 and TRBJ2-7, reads DAMVIQNPRYQVTQFGKPVTLSCSQTLNHNVMYWYQQKSSQAPKLLFHYYDKDFNNEADTPDNFQSRRPNTSFCFLDIRSPGLGDTAMYLCATSRGASPYEQYFGPGTRLTVT.

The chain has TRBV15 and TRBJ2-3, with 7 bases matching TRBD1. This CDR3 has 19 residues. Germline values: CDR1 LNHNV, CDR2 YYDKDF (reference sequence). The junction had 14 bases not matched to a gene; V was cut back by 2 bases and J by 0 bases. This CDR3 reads CATSRPGTAKPSSTDTQYF. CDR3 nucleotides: TGTGCCACCAGCAGACCCGGGACAGCCAAACCTTCTAGCACAGATACGCAGTATTTT.

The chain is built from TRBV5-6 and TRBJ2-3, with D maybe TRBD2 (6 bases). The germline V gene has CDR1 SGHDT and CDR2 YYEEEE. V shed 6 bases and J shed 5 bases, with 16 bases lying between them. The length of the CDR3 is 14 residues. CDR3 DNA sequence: TGTGCCAGCACCCTCGTGGGGGGTGGAGATACGCAGTATTTT. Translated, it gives CASTLVGGGDTQYF.

CDR3 loop: CASSIFPPLANEQFF. The CDR3 coding sequence is TGTGCCAGTAGTATTTTTCCCCCCCTAGCGAATGAGCAGTTCTTC. V and J are TRBV19 and TRBJ2-1; tentatively, D is TRBD2 (6 bases). Between the trimmed V and J ends, which lost 3 bases and 7 bases, there was a span of 16 bases. CDR1 is LNHDA, CDR2 SQIVND, per germline (reference sequence). The CDR3 has 15 amino acids.

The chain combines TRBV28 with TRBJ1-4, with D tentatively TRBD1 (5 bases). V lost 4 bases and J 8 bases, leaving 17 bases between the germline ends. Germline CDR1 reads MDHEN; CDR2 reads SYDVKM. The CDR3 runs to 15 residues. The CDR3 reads CASSSQTAVIEKLFF. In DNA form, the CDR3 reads TGTGCCAGCAGTTCCCAGACAGCAGTAATCGAAAAACTGTTTTTT.

The CDR3 sequence is CASSPTAGVGNQPQHF. The CDR3 DNA reads as TGTGCCAGCAGTCCCACTGCGGGAGTGGGCAATCAGCCCCAGCATTTT. The V gene is TRBV27, the J gene TRBJ1-5; D call uncertain. The length of the CDR3 is 16 residues. Trimming shortened V by 5 bases and J by 2 bases, and 16 bases separated the two germline ends. CDR1 and CDR2 from the germline V gene are MNHEY and SMNVEV (reference sequence).

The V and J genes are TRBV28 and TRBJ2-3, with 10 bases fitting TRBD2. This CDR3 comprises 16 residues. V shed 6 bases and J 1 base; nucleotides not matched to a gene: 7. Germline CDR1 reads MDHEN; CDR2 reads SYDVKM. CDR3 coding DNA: TGTGCCAGCAGCCACCCCCTAGCGGGGGGCACAGATACGCAGTATTTT. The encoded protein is CASSHPLAGGTDTQYF.

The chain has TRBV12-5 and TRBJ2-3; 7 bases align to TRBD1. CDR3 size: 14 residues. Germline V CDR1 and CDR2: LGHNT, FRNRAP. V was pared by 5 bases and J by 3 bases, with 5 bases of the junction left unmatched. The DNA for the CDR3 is TGTGCTAGTGGTCCTGGACAGGCGACAGATACGCAGTATTTT. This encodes CASGPGQATDTQYF.

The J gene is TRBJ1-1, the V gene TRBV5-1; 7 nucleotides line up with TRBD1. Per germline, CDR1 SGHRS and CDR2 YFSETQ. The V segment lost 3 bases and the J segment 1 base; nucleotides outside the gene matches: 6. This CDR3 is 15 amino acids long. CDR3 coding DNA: TGCGCCAGCAGCTACCAGACAGGGTCGAACACTGAAGCTTTCTTT. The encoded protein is CASSYQTGSNTEAFF.

The DNA of the CDR3 is TGCGCCAGCAGCCAAGGACCAGTCGCTAGCGGCATCAATGAGCAGTTCTTC. It codes for CASSQGPVASGINEQFF. The rearrangement links TRBV4-1 to TRBJ2-1, with 7 bases matching TRBD2. V lost 1 base, J lost 6 bases, and 12 bases stayed unmatched. Germline V gene sequence: CDR1 MGHRA, CDR2 YSYEKL. This CDR3 is built from 17 residues.

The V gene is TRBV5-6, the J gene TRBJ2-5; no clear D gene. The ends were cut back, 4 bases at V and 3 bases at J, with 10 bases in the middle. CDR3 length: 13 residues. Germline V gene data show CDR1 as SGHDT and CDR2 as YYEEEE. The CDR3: CASSPRAKETQYF. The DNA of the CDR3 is TGTGCCAGCAGCCCACGAGCAAAAGAGACCCAGTACTTC.

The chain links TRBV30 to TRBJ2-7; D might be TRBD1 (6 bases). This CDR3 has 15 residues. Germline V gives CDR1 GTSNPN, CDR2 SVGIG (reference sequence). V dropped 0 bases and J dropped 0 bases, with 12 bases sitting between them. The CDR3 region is CAWSVQGRGSYEQYF. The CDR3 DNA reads TGTGCCTGGAGTGTACAGGGACGGGGCTCCTACGAGCAGTACTTC. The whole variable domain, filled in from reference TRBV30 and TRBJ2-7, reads SQTIHQWPATLVQPVGSPLSLECTVEGTSNPNLYWYRQAAGRGLQLLFYSVGIGQISSEVPQNLSASRPQDRQFILSSKKLLLSDSGFYLCAWSVQGRGSYEQYFGPGTRLTVT.

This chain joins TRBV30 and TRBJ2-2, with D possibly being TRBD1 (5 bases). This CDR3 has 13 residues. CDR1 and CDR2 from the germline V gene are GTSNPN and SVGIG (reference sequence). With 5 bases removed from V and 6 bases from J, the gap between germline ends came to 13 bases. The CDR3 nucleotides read TGTGCCTGGGGACACCTCAGGGCCGGGGAGCTGTTTTTT. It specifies CAWGHLRAGELFF.

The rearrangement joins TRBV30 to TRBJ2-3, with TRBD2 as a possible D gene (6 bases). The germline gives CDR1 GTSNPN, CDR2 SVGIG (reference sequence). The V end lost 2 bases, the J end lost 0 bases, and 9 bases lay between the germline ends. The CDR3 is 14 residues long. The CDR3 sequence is CAWSSGLSTDTQYF. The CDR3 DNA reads TGTGCCTGGAGTTCGGGACTCAGCACAGATACGCAGTATTTT.

Here the CDR3 reads CASSLVQNYGYTF. Written as DNA, the CDR3 is TGTGCCAGCAGCTTAGTACAGAACTATGGCTACACCTTC. V gene TRBV13 combines with J gene TRBJ1-2; D is unresolved. The V end lost 1 base, the J end lost 2 bases, and 5 bases lay between the germline ends. This CDR3 is 13 amino acids long. Germline assignment: CDR1 PRHDT and CDR2 FYEKMQ (reference sequence).

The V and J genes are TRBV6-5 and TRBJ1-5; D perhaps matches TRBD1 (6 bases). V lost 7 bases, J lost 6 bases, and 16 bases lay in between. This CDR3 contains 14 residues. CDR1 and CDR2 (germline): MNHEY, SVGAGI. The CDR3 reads CASNRAGAGQPQHF. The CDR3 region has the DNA TGTGCCAGCAACCGGGCGGGGGCCGGTCAGCCCCAGCATTTT.

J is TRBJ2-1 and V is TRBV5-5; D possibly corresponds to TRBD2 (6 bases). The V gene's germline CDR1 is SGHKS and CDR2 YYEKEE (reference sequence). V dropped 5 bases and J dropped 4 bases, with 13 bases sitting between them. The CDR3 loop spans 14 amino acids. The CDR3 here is CASSGRREYNEQFF. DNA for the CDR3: TGTGCCAGCAGTGGGAGGAGGGAGTACAATGAGCAGTTCTTC.

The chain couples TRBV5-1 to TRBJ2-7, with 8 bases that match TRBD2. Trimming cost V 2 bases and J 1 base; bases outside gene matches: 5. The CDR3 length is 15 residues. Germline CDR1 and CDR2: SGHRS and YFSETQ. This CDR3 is CASSLGVAGSYEQYF. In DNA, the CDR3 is TGCGCCAGCAGCTTAGGAGTAGCGGGGTCCTACGAGCAGTACTTC.

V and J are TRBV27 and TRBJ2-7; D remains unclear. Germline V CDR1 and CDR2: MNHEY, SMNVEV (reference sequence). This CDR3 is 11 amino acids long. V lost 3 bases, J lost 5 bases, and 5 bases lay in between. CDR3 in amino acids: CASSLGHEQYF. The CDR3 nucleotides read TGTGCCAGCAGTTTGGGCCACGAGCAGTACTTC.

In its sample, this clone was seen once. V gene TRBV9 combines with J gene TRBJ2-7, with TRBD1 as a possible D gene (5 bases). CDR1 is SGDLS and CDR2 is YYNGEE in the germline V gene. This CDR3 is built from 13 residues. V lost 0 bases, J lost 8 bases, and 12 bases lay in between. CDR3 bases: TGTGCCAGCAGCGTAGGTGGGGCTGGCAAGCAGTACTTC. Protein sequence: CASSVGGAGKQYF.

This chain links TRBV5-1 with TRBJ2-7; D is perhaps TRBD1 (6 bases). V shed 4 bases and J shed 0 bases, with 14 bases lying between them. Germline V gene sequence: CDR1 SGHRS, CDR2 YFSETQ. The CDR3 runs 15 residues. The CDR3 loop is CASSLPRDTSYEQYF. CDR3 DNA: TGCGCCAGCAGCCTCCCCCGGGACACCTCCTACGAGCAGTACTTC.

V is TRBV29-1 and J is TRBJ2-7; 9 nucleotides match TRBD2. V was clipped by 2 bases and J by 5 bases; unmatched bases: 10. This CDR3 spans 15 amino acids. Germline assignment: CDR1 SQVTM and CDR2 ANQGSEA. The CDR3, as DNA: TGCAGCGTTGAAACCTCCGGCGGGGGGGTAGACGAGCAGTACTTC. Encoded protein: CSVETSGGGVDEQYF.

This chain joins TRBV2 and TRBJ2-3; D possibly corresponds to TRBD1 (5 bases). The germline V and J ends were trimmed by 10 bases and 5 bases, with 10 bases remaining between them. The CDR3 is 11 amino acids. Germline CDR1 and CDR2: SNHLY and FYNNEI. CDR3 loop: CATQTVDTQYF. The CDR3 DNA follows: TGTGCCACTCAGACAGTAGATACGCAGTATTTT.

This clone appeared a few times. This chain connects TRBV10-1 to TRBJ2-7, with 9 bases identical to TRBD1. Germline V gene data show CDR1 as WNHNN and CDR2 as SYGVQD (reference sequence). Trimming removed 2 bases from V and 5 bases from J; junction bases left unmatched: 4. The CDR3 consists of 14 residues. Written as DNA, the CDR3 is TGCGCCAGCAGTGAGGGGACAGGGAGGCACGAGCAGTACTTC. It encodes CASSEGTGRHEQYF.